This TCR beta chain was observed in a study of blood T cell repertoires in COVID-19. Looking at the study overall: Collection of acute and convalescent COVID-19 samples took place in the United States, Italy and Spain. PBMCs, B-cell-depleted T cells, or T cells provided the cDNA or gDNA that made up the material.

Followed longitudinally, the Seattle patients had been enrolled during active infection. Authors' data handling: It was from reference gene primer amplification that nucleated cell counts were estimated. The protocol was immunoSEQ multiplex PCR, while the TCRdb copy is restricted to in-frame clones and leaves out a portion. Clonal size and the V and J genes are those of that table, whereas D and trimming came from the DNA. This sample carries around 300,000 clones, nearly 90% of them seen once, and the ten largest clones take 0.8% to 1.3%. The CDR3 is made up of 16 amino acids. Trimming shortened V by 1 base and J by 6 bases, and 15 bases separated the two germline ends. Per germline, CDR1 KGHSH and CDR2 LQKENI.

The sequence came from a woman aged 35 to 49 with COVID-19, enrolled during active disease. V gene TRBV18 combines with J gene TRBJ1-4; D perhaps matches TRBD1 (5 bases). Sequencing was performed on peripheral blood. CDR3 region: CASSPQYGREDEKLFF. For the CDR3, the DNA is TGTGCCAGCTCACCACAGTATGGCAGGGAAGATGAAAAACTGTTTTTT. The full variable domain, rest sourced from reference TRBV18 and TRBJ1-4, is NAGVMQNPRHLVRRRGQEARLRCSPMKGHSHVYWYRQLPEEGLKFMVYLQKENIIDESGMPKERFSAEFPKEGPSILRIQQVVRGDSAAYFCASSPQYGREDEKLFFGSGTQLSVL.